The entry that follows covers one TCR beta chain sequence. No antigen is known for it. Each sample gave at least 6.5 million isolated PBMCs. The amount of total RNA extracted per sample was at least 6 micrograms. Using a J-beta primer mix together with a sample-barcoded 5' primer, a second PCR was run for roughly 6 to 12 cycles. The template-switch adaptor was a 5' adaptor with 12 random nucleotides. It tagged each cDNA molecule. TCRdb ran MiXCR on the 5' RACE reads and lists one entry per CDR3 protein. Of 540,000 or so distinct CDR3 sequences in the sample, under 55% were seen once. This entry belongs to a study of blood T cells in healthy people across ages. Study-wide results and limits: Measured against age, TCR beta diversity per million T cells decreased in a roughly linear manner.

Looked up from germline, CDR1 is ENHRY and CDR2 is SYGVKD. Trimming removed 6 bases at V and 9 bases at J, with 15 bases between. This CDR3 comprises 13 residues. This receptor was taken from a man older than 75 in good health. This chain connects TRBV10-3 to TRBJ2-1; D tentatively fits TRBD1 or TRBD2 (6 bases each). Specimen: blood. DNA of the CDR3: TGTGCCATCAGCCCACCCGGAGGGGGTGAGCAGTTCTTC. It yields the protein CAISPPGGGEQFF.